Below, 25 T cell receptor beta chains from the same sample are listed, as sequenced in a study of T cell changes during pregnancy in multiple sclerosis. Sequencing used immunoSEQ multiplex PCR; TCRdb keeps in-frame clones, though not all of them. The sample has more than 90,000 clones; roughly 92% are singletons. Sequencing used peripheral blood, obtained in the third trimester of pregnancy. Source of these receptors: a female donor with multiple sclerosis, enrolled in a pregnancy study.

The rearrangement uses TRBV6-1 and TRBJ2-7, with TRBD1 matching 9 bases. J lost 7 bases, V lost 6 bases, and 4 bases had no gene match. This CDR3 is 12 amino acids long. Germline V gene sequence: CDR1 MNHNS, CDR2 SASEGT. CDR3 sequence reads: CASRFGQGEQYF. CDR3 nucleotides: TGTGCCAGCAGATTTGGACAGGGGGAGCAGTACTTC.

V is TRBV19 and J is TRBJ1-2; 9 bases fit TRBD1. This CDR3 has 15 residues. V trimming: 5 bases; J trimming: 4 bases; junction bases outside the gene matches: 8. Germline CDR1 LNHDA, CDR2 SQIVND (reference sequence). The DNA of the CDR3 is TGTGCCAGTAGTCTTCGGACAGGGGCCGCCTATGGCTACACCTTC. It is translated as CASSLRTGAAYGYTF.

With regard to this clone: This same CDR3 is encoded by further DNA sequences in the sample. This chain uses TRBV29-1 with TRBJ1-2; perhaps TRBD1 as D (6 bases). Trimming stripped 0 bases from V and 3 bases from J, with 14 bases between. This CDR3 region has 15 residues. Germline V gene lookup returns CDR1 SQVTM and CDR2 ANQGSEA. CDR3 protein: CSVEEGKGGDYGYTF. In DNA form, the CDR3 reads TGCAGCGTTGAAGAGGGAAAAGGGGGGGACTATGGCTACACCTTC.

The chain uses TRBV7-6 and TRBJ2-1; TRBD2 is a possible D gene (5 bases). Germline assignment: CDR1 SGHVS and CDR2 FNYEAQ. The CDR3 contains 14 residues. V lost 1 base and J lost 3, with 7 bases in between. The CDR3 reads CASSLGRDYNEQFF. The CDR3 DNA follows: TGTGCCAGCAGCTTAGGACGGGACTACAATGAGCAGTTCTTC.

V and J are TRBV5-4 and TRBJ2-2, with a possible D match to TRBD1 (6 bases). This CDR3 region has 16 residues. From germline, CDR1 is SGHNT and CDR2 YYREEE (reference sequence). V gave up 4 bases and J gave up 2 bases, with 15 bases separating them. The CDR3 reads CASSQSGQVNTGELFF. DNA for the CDR3: TGTGCCAGCAGCCAGTCGGGACAAGTAAACACCGGGGAGCTGTTTTTT.

V usage is TRBV2 and J usage is TRBJ2-1; D might be TRBD1 (5 bases). Germline V CDR1 and CDR2: SNHLY, FYNNEI. Trimming removed 7 bases from V and 6 bases from J, with 19 bases in between. The CDR3 contains 15 residues. CDR3 DNA: TGTGCCAGCACTCCCAGCTCAGGGCGCGCCAATGAGCAGTTCTTC. Translation gives CASTPSSGRANEQFF.

The genes are TRBV5-6 and TRBJ1-5; D remains ambiguous. V gave up 4 bases and J gave up 16 bases, with 9 bases separating them. The CDR3 sequence is 9 residues long. Germline V gene data show CDR1 as SGHDT and CDR2 as YYEEEE. Written as DNA, the CDR3 is TGTGCCAGCAGCGGCCCATCCCATTTT. Its translation: CASSGPSHF.

V gene TRBV6-5 combines with J gene TRBJ1-1; a possible D gene is TRBD1 (5 bases). V was clipped by 2 bases and J by 1 base, with 8 bases between them. This CDR3 region has 14 residues. From germline, CDR1 is MNHEY and CDR2 SVGAGI. The CDR3 protein is CASSYRGPNTEAFF. The CDR3 bases are TGTGCCAGCAGTTACAGGGGCCCGAACACTGAAGCTTTCTTT.

The rearrangement links TRBV5-4 to TRBJ1-2, with TRBD1 matching 7 bases. This CDR3 spans 15 amino acids. Germline CDR1 reads SGHNT; CDR2 reads YYREEE (reference sequence). The trim removed 1 base at V and 6 bases at J, leaving 9 bases unmatched. For the CDR3, the DNA is TGTGCCAGCAGCTTGAGGTTCAGGGGGGCAGATGGCTACACCTTC. Translating it yields CASSLRFRGADGYTF. The variable domain in full, with the rest retrieved from reference TRBV5-4 and TRBJ1-2, is ETGVTQSPTHLIKTRGQQVTLRCSSQSGHNTVSWYQQALGQGPQFIFQYYREEENGRGNFPPRFSGLQFPNYSSELNVNALELDDSALYLCASSLRFRGADGYTFGSGTRLTVV.

This sequence joins TRBV6-6 and TRBJ1-2; TRBD1 matches at 7 bases. The J segment lost 4 bases and the V segment lost 6 bases, leaving 11 bases of the junction unmatched. Germline CDR1 is MNHNY and CDR2 is SVGAGI (reference sequence). There are 15 residues in the CDR3. In DNA form, the CDR3 reads TGTGCCAGCAGCGTTACAAGGGGGCTCGGCTATGGCTACACCTTC. Translated: CASSVTRGLGYGYTF.

The chain's CDR3 is CASRIRDTINQPQHF. CDR3 nucleotides: TGTGCCAGTAGGATCCGGGACACAATTAATCAGCCCCAGCATTTT. V is TRBV19 and J is TRBJ1-5, with a possible D match to TRBD1 (6 bases). V gave up 6 bases and J gave up 4 bases, with 16 bases separating them. Germline CDR1 LNHDA, CDR2 SQIVND (reference sequence). This CDR3 is built from 15 residues.

This chain connects TRBV30 to TRBJ2-7, with TRBD1 matching over 10 bases. Losses at the gene ends were 3 bases for V and 0 bases for J; bases not matched to a gene: 14. Per germline, CDR1 GTSNPN and CDR2 SVGIG (reference sequence). CDR3 length equals 18 residues. DNA for the CDR3: TGTGCCTGGAGATCATTAGGAATCCGGGACAGGGGCTCCTACGAGCAGTACTTC. The encoded protein is CAWRSLGIRDRGSYEQYF.

The chain carries TRBV6-1 and TRBJ2-7; the match to TRBD2 covers 9 bases. The CDR3 sequence is 14 residues long. CDR1 and CDR2 (germline): MNHNS, SASEGT. V shed 5 bases, J shed 4 bases, and the junction held 6 bases outside the gene matches. CDR3 bases: TGTGCCAGCAGTCGCAGCGGGAGGACGTACGAGCAGTACTTC. Its translation: CASSRSGRTYEQYF.

The count of this clone is one. V usage is TRBV11-2 and J usage is TRBJ2-1; TRBD2 is a possible D gene (6 bases). This CDR3 region has 17 residues. The V gene's germline CDR1 is SGHAT and CDR2 FQNNGV. V gave up 4 bases and J gave up 6 bases, with 22 bases separating them. As DNA, the CDR3 is TGTGCCAGCAGCTCCCCGGTCGGGGCGGGGTGGGGCAATGAGCAGTTCTTC. Amino acids: CASSSPVGAGWGNEQFF. The variable domain in full, with the rest retrieved from reference TRBV11-2 and TRBJ2-1, is EAGVAQSPRYKIIEKRQSVAFWCNPISGHATLYWYQQILGQGPKLLIQFQNNGVVDDSQLPKDRFSAERLKGVDSTLKIQPAKLEDSAVYLCASSSPVGAGWGNEQFFGPGTRLTVL.

V is TRBV19 and J is TRBJ1-3, with TRBD1 identical over 11 bases. CDR1 is LNHDA and CDR2 is SQIVND in the germline V gene (reference sequence). This CDR3 spans 13 amino acids. Germline trimming cut 5 bases from V and 10 bases from J; bases unmatched to any gene: 4. CDR3 bases: TGTGCCAGTAGTCCCCGGGACAGGGGGACCATATATTTT. It codes for CASSPRDRGTIYF. The complete variable domain, with remaining parts taken from reference TRBV19 and TRBJ1-3, reads DGGITQSPKYLFRKEGQNVTLSCEQNLNHDAMYWYRQDPGQGLRLIYYSQIVNDFQKGDIAEGYSVSREKKESFPLTVTSAQKNPTAFYLCASSPRDRGTIYFGEGSWLTVV.

This clone was counted a single time. The chain combines TRBV6-5 with TRBJ1-1; a weak D match, TRBD1 (6 bases). V shed 0 bases and J shed 6 bases, with 14 bases lying between them. Germline V gene lookup returns CDR1 MNHEY and CDR2 SVGAGI. This CDR3 is built from 15 residues. This CDR3 is CASSYSMARGSEAFF. Written as DNA, the CDR3 is TGTGCCAGCAGTTACTCGATGGCGAGGGGGTCTGAAGCTTTCTTT.

This clone was detected a few times. This chain joins TRBV5-6 and TRBJ2-5; D is uncertain. Germline V gene data show CDR1 as SGHDT and CDR2 as YYEEEE. The CDR3 extends over 15 amino acids. Trimming took off 1 base at V and 1 base at J, with 11 bases between the two ends. CDR3 nucleotides: TGTGCCAGCAGCTTGTACGCGTCAGGCCAAGAGACCCAGTACTTC. It specifies CASSLYASGQETQYF.

J is TRBJ1-3 and V is TRBV5-5; 8 positions agree with TRBD1. This CDR3 has 16 residues. With 4 bases clipped from V and 2 bases from J, the junction kept 8 bases outside the gene matches. Germline V lookup: CDR1 SGHKS, CDR2 YYEKEE (reference sequence). CDR3 sequence reads: CASSVVFRGPGNTIYF. CDR3 sequence (DNA): TGTGCCAGCAGCGTTGTGTTCAGGGGGCCTGGAAACACCATATATTTT.

The chain joins TRBV9 to TRBJ2-7; 9 bases agree with TRBD1. V lost 4 bases, J lost 5 bases, and 10 bases stayed unmatched. The germline V gene has CDR1 SGDLS and CDR2 YYNGEE. CDR3 length: 15 amino acids. The CDR3 bases are TGTGCCAGCAGCAGATCCGGGACAGGGTTTGACGAGCAGTACTTC. Its translation is CASSRSGTGFDEQYF.

V usage is TRBV7-8 and J usage is TRBJ1-6, with D tentatively TRBD1 (5 bases). The germline V gene encodes CDR1 SGHVS and CDR2 FQNEAQ. The CDR3 is 16 residues long. V was clipped by 5 bases and J by 3 bases, with 14 bases between them. CDR3 coding DNA: TGTGCCAGCAGCCCGGGGGTGACAGACTATAATTCACCCCTCCACTTT. Encoded protein: CASSPGVTDYNSPLHF.

This clone was observed once. The J gene is TRBJ2-5, the V gene TRBV4-1; TRBD1 is a possible D gene (6 bases). Germline lookup yields CDR1 MGHRA and CDR2 YSYEKL. This CDR3 has 20 residues. V was shortened by 0 bases and J by 5 bases, with 28 bases between the two germline ends. The CDR3 spells CASSQDPLGGEMSRRETQYF. The CDR3 nucleotides are TGCGCCAGCAGCCAAGACCCCCTTGGGGGCGAGATGAGTAGAAGGGAGACCCAGTACTTC.

This chain uses TRBV6-1 with TRBJ1-2; D is ambiguous. Trimming removed 2 bases from V and 8 bases from J, with 15 bases in between. The germline V gene encodes CDR1 MNHNS and CDR2 SASEGT. This CDR3 is built from 14 residues. The CDR3 sequence: CASSEPGGAGGYTF. The CDR3 DNA sequence: TGTGCCAGCAGTGAACCGGGCGGAGCGGGAGGCTACACCTTC.

A single count supports this clone. This sequence joins TRBV28 and TRBJ2-2; 8 nucleotides match TRBD1. The V segment lost 5 bases and the J segment 7 bases; nucleotides outside the gene matches: 15. Germline CDR1 is MDHEN and CDR2 is SYDVKM. The CDR3 totals 17 residues. The CDR3 nucleotides read TGTGCCAGCAGTCCACCCCAGGGACAGGTTCAAGGCGGGGAGCTGTTTTTT. It encodes CASSPPQGQVQGGELFF.

This chain connects TRBV11-2 to TRBJ1-3; TRBD1 is a possible D gene (6 bases). The V gene's germline CDR1 is SGHAT and CDR2 FQNNGV. This CDR3 comprises 13 residues. V was trimmed by 6 bases and J by 6 bases, leaving 12 bases between them. CDR3 sequence: CASSPSGQNTIYF. The CDR3 DNA reads TGTGCCAGCAGTCCCTCGGGACAAAACACCATATATTTT. The full variable domain, with the rest looked up from reference TRBV11-2 and TRBJ1-3, is EAGVAQSPRYKIIEKRQSVAFWCNPISGHATLYWYQQILGQGPKLLIQFQNNGVVDDSQLPKDRFSAERLKGVDSTLKIQPAKLEDSAVYLCASSPSGQNTIYFGEGSWLTVV.

This chain links TRBV11-2 with TRBJ2-3; no clear D. CDR1 is SGHAT, CDR2 FQNNGV, per germline. The CDR3 contains 13 residues. Between the trimmed V and J ends, which lost 5 bases and 0 bases, there was a span of 6 bases. CDR3: CASSHFSTDTQYF. Written as DNA, the CDR3 is TGTGCCAGCAGCCACTTTAGCACAGATACGCAGTATTTT.